A selection of T cell receptor beta chains follows, all from one sample in a study of cytomegalovirus exposure and HLA in healthy donors. TCRdb keeps only in-frame clones here, not all; method: immunoSEQ multiplex PCR. Among some 150,000 clones, over 60% were seen once, and the ten largest hold 1.7%. Sequenced material: PBMCs. Receptors originate from a woman aged 25 to 39 in good health and CMV-seronegative. Each CDR3 is given with its conserved first and last residue. The order of the fields is J gene, V gene, D gene, clone size, CDR3 protein, CDR3 DNA. The D gene is left open where the match is weak. Clone size is not always given. Where it is, it says once, few, many or a class for expanded clones.

>TRBJ1-1|TRBV30|.|few
CAWRARGEAFF
TGTGCCTGGCGGGCCCGGGGGGAAGCTTTCTTT
>TRBJ2-1|TRBV27|.|.
CASSPSRGSYNEQFF
TGTGCCAGCAGTCCCTCCAGGGGTTCCTACAATGAGCAGTTCTTC
>TRBJ1-2|TRBV6-5|.|.
CASSYSPGSGYGYTF
TGTGCCAGCAGTTACTCTCCTGGGTCGGGGTATGGCTACACCTTC
>TRBJ1-5|TRBV6-1|.|once
CASSEGGHPNQPQHF
TGTGCCAGCAGTGAAGGGGGACACCCCAATCAGCCCCAGCATTTT
>TRBJ2-1|TRBV7-2|.|.
CASSLRDISYNEQFF
TGTGCCAGCAGCTTAAGGGACATTTCCTACAATGAGCAGTTCTTC
>TRBJ2-7|TRBV2|.|few
CAISRIEQYF
TGTGCCATCAGCAGGATTGAGCAGTACTTC
>TRBJ1-6|TRBV5-1|TRBD1|.
CASSLGQADSPLHF
TGCGCCAGCAGCCTGGGACAGGCGGATTCACCCCTCCACTTT
>TRBJ1-3|TRBV10-3|.|.
CAIRQESGNTIYF
TGTGCCATCAGACAGGAATCTGGAAACACCATATATTTT
>TRBJ1-5|TRBV7-8|TRBD1|.
CASSLGRWTGNQPQHF
TGTGCCAGCAGCTTAGGACGCTGGACAGGGAATCAGCCCCAGCATTTT
>TRBJ1-1|TRBV6-5|.|.
CASTPPGGNTEAFF
TGTGCCAGCACCCCCCCGGGAGGGAACACTGAAGCTTTCTTT
>TRBJ2-1|TRBV4-1|TRBD2|.
CASSQGLAGGYEQFF
TGCGCCAGCAGCCAAGGACTAGCGGGGGGGTATGAGCAGTTCTTC
>TRBJ1-2|TRBV19|.|.
CASTTTQNYGYTF
TGTGCCAGTACCACGACTCAGAACTATGGCTACACCTTC
>TRBJ1-2|TRBV4-1|.|.
CASSRVQGANNYGYTF
TGCGCCAGCAGCCGAGTACAGGGAGCTAATAACTATGGCTACACCTTC
>TRBJ1-1|TRBV18|.|.
CASSGEANTEAFF
TGTGCCAGCTCAGGAGAGGCGAACACTGAAGCTTTCTTT
>TRBJ2-2|TRBV11-2|.|.
CASSSGTLKTGELFF
TGTGCCAGCAGCTCCGGGACTCTTAAAACCGGGGAGCTGTTTTTT
>TRBJ2-7|TRBV9|TRBD1|.
CASSVVQGPYEQYF
TGTGCCAGCAGCGTAGTACAGGGGCCCTACGAGCAGTACTTC
>TRBJ1-2|TRBV27|TRBD1|once
CASSITSGTGNGYTF
TGTGCCAGCAGCATCACATCCGGGACAGGGAATGGCTACACCTTC
>TRBJ1-4|TRBV9|.|once
CASSVADEKLFF
TGTGCCAGCAGCGTAGCGGATGAAAAACTGTTTTTT
>TRBJ2-1|TRBV5-4|TRBD2|.
CASSPGGLAGYNEQFF
TGTGCCAGCAGCCCTGGGGGACTAGCGGGGTACAATGAGCAGTTCTTC
>TRBJ2-1|TRBV6-5|.|.
CASSYGRGSGNEQFF
TGTGCCAGCAGTTACGGTAGGGGGTCAGGCAATGAGCAGTTCTTC
>TRBJ1-3|TRBV6-5|.|.
CASSYGGGNTIYF
TGTGCCAGCAGTTACGGGGGGGGAAACACCATATATTTT
>TRBJ1-1|TRBV28|.|.
CASRMRITEAFF
TGTGCCAGCAGGATGAGGATCACTGAAGCTTTCTTT
>TRBJ1-4|TRBV2|.|.
CASSDRRNEKLFF
TGTGCCAGCAGTGACAGGCGTAATGAAAAACTGTTTTTT
>TRBJ1-3|TRBV7-9|TRBD1|once
CASGGTAQGGNTIYF
TGTGCCAGCGGGGGGACAGCCCAGGGTGGAAACACCATATATTTT
>TRBJ2-7|TRBV5-1|.|.
CASSWRGRLLGEQYF
TGCGCCAGCAGCTGGAGGGGGCGCTTACTAGGCGAGCAGTACTTC
>TRBJ1-4|TRBV5-8|TRBD1|.
CASSLDRGTEKLFF
TGTGCCAGCAGCCTGGACAGGGGTACTGAAAAACTGTTTTTT
>TRBJ1-1|TRBV4-3|.|.
CASSQGRGTDTEAFF
TGCGCCAGCAGCCAAGGTCGCGGCACCGACACTGAAGCTTTCTTT
>TRBJ2-6|TRBV5-4|.|.
CASSLEGLGANVLTF
TGTGCCAGCAGCTTGGAGGGGCTAGGGGCCAACGTCCTGACTTTC
>TRBJ1-2|TRBV5-5|TRBD1|.
CASSLVGTANYGYTF
TGTGCCAGCAGCTTGGTAGGGACAGCTAACTATGGCTACACCTTC
>TRBJ1-2|TRBV30|TRBD1|.
CAWKPPGQGSYGYTF
TGTGCCTGGAAACCTCCGGGACAGGGAAGCTATGGCTACACCTTC
>TRBJ1-2|TRBV10-3|.|.
CATRPGSGPYGYTF
TGTGCCACCCGACCCGGTAGTGGGCCCTATGGCTACACCTTC
>TRBJ1-3|TRBV6-6|.|.
CASSYRGRYSGNTIYF
TGTGCCAGCAGTTACAGGGGCCGTTACTCTGGAAACACCATATATTTT
>TRBJ1-1|TRBV5-1|.|.
CASSLGQAYTEAFF
TGCGCCAGCAGCTTGGGGCAGGCTTACACTGAAGCTTTCTTT
>TRBJ1-5|TRBV15|TRBD1|.
CATTRGTGDNQPQHF
TGTGCCACCACTAGAGGGACAGGGGACAATCAGCCCCAGCATTTT
>TRBJ2-7|TRBV30|TRBD2|.
CAWDGGGEQYF
TGTGCCTGGGACGGGGGAGGGGAGCAGTACTTC
>TRBJ2-2|TRBV5-1|.|.
CASSLEGVPGTGELFF
TGCGCCAGCAGCTTGGAAGGGGTCCCGGGCACCGGGGAGCTGTTTTTT
>TRBJ2-2|TRBV4-1|TRBD2|.
CASSQVWTSGELFF
TGCGCCAGCAGCCAAGTTTGGACTAGCGGGGAGCTGTTTTTT
>TRBJ2-5|TRBV5-4|TRBD1|.
CASSPGTGQETQYF
TGTGCCAGCAGTCCCGGGACAGGCCAAGAGACCCAGTACTTC
>TRBJ2-7|TRBV7-2|.|.
CASSLGGLSYEQYF
TGTGCCAGCAGCTTAGGCGGCCTCTCCTACGAGCAGTACTTC
>TRBJ1-2|TRBV2|.|.
CASSEAPRDGYTF
TGTGCCAGCAGTGAAGCGCCCCGGGATGGCTACACCTTC
>TRBJ2-3|TRBV5-1|.|.
CASTREVGTQYF
TGCGCCAGCACCCGAGAGGTCGGTACGCAGTATTTT
>TRBJ2-3|TRBV5-1|.|.
CASSLAVEDTQYF
TGCGCCAGCAGCTTGGCCGTAGAAGATACGCAGTATTTT
>TRBJ2-1|TRBV30|TRBD1|.
CAWRKGQGSYEQFF
TGTGCCTGGAGAAAAGGACAGGGGAGTTATGAGCAGTTCTTC
>TRBJ1-1|TRBV5-6|.|.
CASTLGADEAFF
TGTGCCAGCACCCTGGGGGCAGATGAAGCTTTCTTT
>TRBJ1-3|TRBV11-2|.|many
CASSLAPGGLDTIYF
TGTGCCAGCAGCTTAGCCCCCGGCGGGCTAGACACCATATATTTT
>TRBJ1-1|TRBV29-1|.|.
CSVGGRRVNTEAFF
TGCAGCGTTGGTGGGAGAAGGGTGAACACTGAAGCTTTCTTT
>TRBJ1-4|TRBV6-5|TRBD1|.
CASRSQGAGEKLFF
TGTGCCAGCAGGTCTCAGGGGGCTGGGGAAAAACTGTTTTTT
>TRBJ2-3|TRBV7-9|TRBD2|.
CSSSYRGGGADTQYF
TGTTCCAGCAGCTACCGAGGCGGGGGGGCAGATACGCAGTATTTT
>TRBJ1-6|TRBV21-1|.|.
CASRRTGENSPLHF
TGTGCCAGCAGGAGGACAGGGGAGAATTCACCCCTCCACTTT
>TRBJ1-5|TRBV7-2|TRBD1|once
CASSEGTEYQPQHF
TGTGCCAGCAGCGAGGGGACAGAATATCAGCCCCAGCATTTT
>TRBJ2-3|TRBV6-5|TRBD2|once
CASRLAGGTDTQYF
TGTGCCAGCAGGTTAGCGGGGGGCACAGATACGCAGTATTTT